This TCR beta chain was retrieved from a study of cytomegalovirus exposure and HLA in healthy donors. On this clone itself: Its antigen is as yet unknown.

Study conclusions and caveats: Later analysis suggested links between common viral pathogens and several top significant clusters.

Primers: 60 Vbeta forward and 13 Jbeta reverse. TCRdb's table, derived via immunoSEQ multiplex PCR, lists solely in-frame clones and lacks some. The repertoire has over 150,000 clones, 82% of them found once; the top ten carry 0.9% to 1%. This CDR3 is built from 13 residues. In germline, CDR1 is SGHAT, CDR2 FQNNGV. The V and J ends lost 11 bases and 3 bases respectively, with 15 bases between them. The chain uses TRBV11-2 and TRBJ2-3; D is possibly TRBD1 (6 bases). The sequenced sample was PBMCs. The sequence was collected from a girl aged 2-15 years in good health and CMV-seropositive. The CDR3 DNA is TGTGCCGGAGCAGGGGTACCGACAGATACGCAGTATTTT. It codes for CAGAGVPTDTQYF. The variable domain in full, completed from reference TRBV11-2 and TRBJ2-3, reads EAGVAQSPRYKIIEKRQSVAFWCNPISGHATLYWYQQILGQGPKLLIQFQNNGVVDDSQLPKDRFSAERLKGVDSTLKIQPAKLEDSAVYLCAGAGVPTDTQYFGPGTRLTVL.